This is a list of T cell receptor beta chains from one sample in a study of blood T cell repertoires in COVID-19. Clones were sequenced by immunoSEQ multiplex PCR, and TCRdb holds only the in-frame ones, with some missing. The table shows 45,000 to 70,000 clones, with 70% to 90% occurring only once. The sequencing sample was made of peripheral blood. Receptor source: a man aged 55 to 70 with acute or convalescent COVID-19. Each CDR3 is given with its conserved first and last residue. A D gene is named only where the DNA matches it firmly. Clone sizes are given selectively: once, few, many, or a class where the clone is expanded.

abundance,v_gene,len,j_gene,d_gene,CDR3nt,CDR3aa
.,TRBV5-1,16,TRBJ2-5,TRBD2,TGCGCCAGCAGCTTGGCGACTAGCGGGGCTAAAGAGACCCAGTACTTC,CASSLATSGAKETQYF
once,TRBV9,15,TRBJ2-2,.,TGTGCCAGCAGCGTAGTGGCGGGTTCCGACGGGGAGCTGTTTTTT,CASSVVAGSDGELFF
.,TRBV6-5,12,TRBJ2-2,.,TGTGCCAGCAGCTCAGTAACCGGGGAGCTGTTTTTT,CASSSVTGELFF
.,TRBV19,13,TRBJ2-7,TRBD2,TGTGCCAGTAGTACGAAGGGAGGGTTGGAGCAGTACTTC,CASSTKGGLEQYF
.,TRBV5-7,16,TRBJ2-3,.,TGTGCCAGCAGCCCGTGGAGTCACTGGCCTGGGGATACGCAGTATTTT,CASSPWSHWPGDTQYF
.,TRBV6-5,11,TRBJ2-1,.,TGTGCCAGCACCTCTTACAATGAGCAGTTCTTC,CASTSYNEQFF
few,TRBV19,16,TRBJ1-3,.,TGTGCCAGTAGTATACCAGCGGTCGGAACTGGAAACACCATATATTTT,CASSIPAVGTGNTIYF
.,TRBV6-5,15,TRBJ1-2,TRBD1,TGTGCCAGCAGACCCCAGGGGGCAAGTTACTATGGCTACACCTTC,CASRPQGASYYGYTF
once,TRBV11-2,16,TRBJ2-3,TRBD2,TGTGCCAGCAGCTTTTTTGGTGGCGGGGGTGGTGATACGCAGTATTTT,CASSFFGGGGGDTQYF
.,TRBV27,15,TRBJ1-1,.,TGTGCCAGCAGTCCACTTACAGTTCTGCACACTGAAGCTTTCTTT,CASSPLTVLHTEAFF
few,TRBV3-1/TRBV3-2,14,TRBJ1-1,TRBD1,TGTGCCAGCAGCCCGGGACAGGGTATCACTGAAGCTTTCTTT,CASSPGQGITEAFF